This is a list of T cell receptor beta chains from one sample in a study of long-term antiretroviral therapy in people with HIV. The data were produced by immunoSEQ multiplex PCR, yet TCRdb's version contains in-frame clones alone and is incomplete. The sample consists of tens of thousands of clones, 70% to 90% of them appearing once. The sample in question was unsorted PBMCs, obtained 0.6 years after starting antiretroviral therapy. The receptors stem from a man aged 55-75 years with HIV. CDR3s include the opening cysteine and the closing phenylalanine or tryptophan. D genes are given only for firm matches. The size field is filled for only some rows; it gives once, few, many or a size class.

TGTGCCAGCAGCTTAGCCCTAGCGGCTTACAATGAGCAGTTCTTC,CASSLALAAYNEQFF,NA,TRBV7-2,TRBJ2-1,TRBD2
TGCGCCAGCAGCTTGGGAGGACAGGGCCCCGGGGAGCTGTTTTTT,CASSLGGQGPGELFF,once,TRBV5-1,TRBJ2-2,TRBD1
TGTGCCTGGAGTGCCCTTCAGGGGAGTAGTTCACCCCTCCACTTT,CAWSALQGSSSPLHF,NA,TRBV30,TRBJ1-6,NA
TGTGCCAGCAGTTACTCGGGGTGGGGCGAGCAGTACTTC,CASSYSGWGEQYF,medium-sized,TRBV6-5,TRBJ2-7,NA
TGTGCCAGCAGTTACGGGGGGGACAATCAGCCCCAGCATTTT,CASSYGGDNQPQHF,NA,TRBV6-5,TRBJ1-5,NA
TGCGCCAGCAGCCAAGGGTGGGGGTACGAGCAGTACTTC,CASSQGWGYEQYF,NA,TRBV4-3,TRBJ2-7,NA
TGTGCCAGCAGCGAGACAGTCAATAATGAAAAACTGTTTTTT,CASSETVNNEKLFF,NA,TRBV2,TRBJ1-4,NA
TGTGCCAGCAGCTTAGGGACTAGTAACACAGATACGCAGTATTTT,CASSLGTSNTDTQYF,NA,TRBV11-2,TRBJ2-3,TRBD2
TGCGCCAGCAGCGTGGGACAGGGGGCTTGGACTGAAGCTTTCTTT,CASSVGQGAWTEAFF,NA,TRBV5-1,TRBJ1-1,TRBD1
TGCGCCAGCAGCAAAGGACAGGGGGCTGGAGGGGAGCTGTTTTTT,CASSKGQGAGGELFF,NA,TRBV5-1,TRBJ2-2,TRBD1
TGTGCCAGCTCACCCGGGACAGGGGGCTACCATGAGCAGTTCTTC,CASSPGTGGYHEQFF,NA,TRBV18,TRBJ2-1,TRBD1
TGTGCCAGCAGCGTGGCGGGGTTCGGGCTTCCTAGCAGTGGCTACACCTTC,CASSVAGFGLPSSGYTF,NA,TRBV9,TRBJ1-2,NA
TGCGCCAGCAGCTTGGACCCTAGCGGGGGGGGCACAGATACGCAGTATTTT,CASSLDPSGGGTDTQYF,once,TRBV5-1,TRBJ2-3,TRBD2
TGCGCCAGCAGCTTGGCGGGGGGGCCACCCGGCTACACCTTC,CASSLAGGPPGYTF,NA,TRBV5-1,TRBJ1-2,NA
TGTGCCAGCAGACCACAGGTTACGACCTACGAGCAGTACTTC,CASRPQVTTYEQYF,NA,TRBV6-6,TRBJ2-7,NA
TGTGCCAGCAGCTTCGGGACTAGCCTATCCTACGAGCAGTACTTC,CASSFGTSLSYEQYF,NA,TRBV5-4,TRBJ2-7,TRBD2
TGTGCCAGCAGCCCGAGGGCGTTGAACACCGGGGAGCTGTTTTTT,CASSPRALNTGELFF,NA,TRBV5-4,TRBJ2-2,NA
TGTGCCAGCAGTAAAGCCGGGACAGGGTCCGGGGAGCTGTTTTTT,CASSKAGTGSGELFF,NA,TRBV9,TRBJ2-2,TRBD1
TGCGCCAGCAGCTGGGGACTAGCAGAAAGTGAGCAGTTCTTC,CASSWGLAESEQFF,NA,TRBV5-1,TRBJ2-1,TRBD2
TGCAGCGTTGAAGCCTCTCGGACTGATACGACTAACTATGGCTACACCTTC,CSVEASRTDTTNYGYTF,once,TRBV29-1,TRBJ1-2,NA
TGTGCCAGCCGAAGGGAGACCCAGTACTTC,CASRRETQYF,NA,TRBV28,TRBJ2-5,NA
TGTGCCAGCAGGGGAGATTTCCTAGCGCACAATGAGCAGTTCTTC,CASRGDFLAHNEQFF,once,TRBV2,TRBJ2-1,NA
TGTGCCAGCAGTTCAGGGGACAGCGGGGATGAAAAACTGTTTTTT,CASSSGDSGDEKLFF,NA,TRBV28,TRBJ1-4,TRBD1
TGTGCCAGCAGTCCGGGACAGGGTATCCAAGAGACCCAGTACTTC,CASSPGQGIQETQYF,NA,TRBV6-5,TRBJ2-5,TRBD1
TGTGCCAGTAGTACTGGGGGGACAGGGGGCAACAATGAGCAGTTCTTC,CASSTGGTGGNNEQFF,NA,TRBV19,TRBJ2-1,TRBD1
TGTGCCTGGAGTCAGTCGCTCTCCTACGAGCAGTACTTC,CAWSQSLSYEQYF,few,TRBV30,TRBJ2-7,NA
TGTGCCAGCACCAGGGAGGGGACGGGAGGTTCCTACAATGAGCAGTTCTTC,CASTREGTGGSYNEQFF,NA,TRBV9,TRBJ2-1,TRBD2
TGTGCCAGCAGCCGATCCGGACACCCCGCAGATGGCTACACCTTC,CASSRSGHPADGYTF,NA,TRBV6-1,TRBJ1-2,NA
TGTGCCAGCAGCTTGTCCGTGGACACCCGCTACACCTTC,CASSLSVDTRYTF,few,TRBV7-2,TRBJ1-2,NA
TGTGCCAGCAGCGTAGTAACGGGACTAAACACCGGGGAGCTGTTTTTT,CASSVVTGLNTGELFF,once,TRBV9,TRBJ2-2,TRBD2
TGTGCCAGCAGCTTAAGTCCTAGCACTGAGCAGTTCTTC,CASSLSPSTEQFF,medium-sized,TRBV7-3,TRBJ2-1,NA
TGTGCCAGCAGCCCCGGGGCTGGGGGCACGCAGTATTTT,CASSPGAGGTQYF,NA,TRBV7-9,TRBJ2-3,NA
TGCAGCGTTGAGGGGGCAGATACGCAGTATTTT,CSVEGADTQYF,NA,TRBV29-1,TRBJ2-3,NA
TGCGCCAGCACCCCTCGTTACATCTTGGGTGTTGGCTACACCTTC,CASTPRYILGVGYTF,NA,TRBV4-1,TRBJ1-2,NA
TGTGCCAGTAGTATTGGCTGGGGGCCCATCAATGAGCAGTTCTTC,CASSIGWGPINEQFF,once,TRBV19,TRBJ2-1,NA
TGTGCCAGCAGCCAAAGACTAGCGGGAGGGCACAGCACCGGGGAGCTGTTTTTT,CASSQRLAGGHSTGELFF,NA,TRBV4-2,TRBJ2-2,TRBD2
TGTGCCAGCAGACACCGGGACAGGGGTTTCGAGCAGTACTTC,CASRHRDRGFEQYF,NA,TRBV6-6,TRBJ2-7,TRBD1
TGTGCCAGCAGCTTAGAAGGGCGCTCCTACAATGAGCAGTTCTTC,CASSLEGRSYNEQFF,NA,TRBV7-3,TRBJ2-1,NA
TGTGCCAGCAGCGGGGATGCTGGGTACGAGCAGTACTTC,CASSGDAGYEQYF,NA,TRBV9,TRBJ2-7,NA
TGTGCCAGCAGTTACTCGGGGGTCACGGGCGAGCAGTACTTC,CASSYSGVTGEQYF,NA,TRBV6-5,TRBJ2-7,NA
TGTGCCAGCAGCTTAGGACGCCGGGACAGGAACACTGAAGCTTTCTTT,CASSLGRRDRNTEAFF,NA,TRBV5-5,TRBJ1-1,TRBD1
TGTGCCAGCAGCGTAGTCGATGCCAGTTGGAGCGAGCAGTACTTC,CASSVVDASWSEQYF,NA,TRBV9,TRBJ2-7,NA
TGTGCCAGCGTCCCCCTCACAGGGTATGGCGGGGAGCTGTTTTTT,CASVPLTGYGGELFF,NA,TRBV6-1,TRBJ2-2,NA
TGTGCCAGCAGCTGGACAGGGTATAATGAAAAACTGTTTTTT,CASSWTGYNEKLFF,NA,TRBV7-9,TRBJ1-4,TRBD1
TGTGCCAGCAGCTTATTTGTCCAGGGCGGTGGAAACACCATATATTTT,CASSLFVQGGGNTIYF,NA,TRBV11-2,TRBJ1-3,NA
TGCGCCAGCAGCCGTTCCTCGACGGTTAAAGGGTACACTGAAGCTTTCTTT,CASSRSSTVKGYTEAFF,NA,TRBV5-1,TRBJ1-1,NA
TGCAGCTCACTCGGGGGGGTCTTTGGGTATGGGCAGTTCTTC,CSSLGGVFGYGQFF,NA,TRBV29-1,TRBJ2-1,TRBD2
TGTGCCAGCAGCTCTACCCCTAGTTTTGAAAGCACAGATACGCAGTATTTT,CASSSTPSFESTDTQYF,once,TRBV7-3,TRBJ2-3,NA
TGTGCCAGCAGCTTGGTTGGCAGGGGATCCGGGGAGCTGTTTTTT,CASSLVGRGSGELFF,NA,TRBV5-5,TRBJ2-2,NA
TGTGCCAGCAGTGGACAGGGATTGACTAATGAAAAACTGTTTTTT,CASSGQGLTNEKLFF,NA,TRBV6-1,TRBJ1-4,TRBD1
TGCAGCGTTGAAGATGGGGGGCACGGCTATGGCTACACCTTC,CSVEDGGHGYGYTF,NA,TRBV29-1,TRBJ1-2,NA
TGTGCCACCAGCAGTTTGATGGACTATTACAATGAGCAGTTCTTC,CATSSLMDYYNEQFF,NA,TRBV15,TRBJ2-1,NA
TGCGCCAGTGGGGGCACCGGGGAGCTGTTTTTT,CASGGTGELFF,NA,TRBV4-3,TRBJ2-2,NA